Listed below are T cell receptor beta chains from one sample, sequenced in a study of cytomegalovirus exposure and HLA in healthy donors. TCRdb keeps only in-frame clones here, not all; method: immunoSEQ multiplex PCR. This table holds about 58,000 clones. The material sequenced was PBMCs. These receptors originate from a woman between 18 and 29 years old in good health and CMV-seronegative. CDR3s include the opening cysteine and the closing phenylalanine or tryptophan. D genes are given only for firm matches.

d_gene,j_gene,v_gene,CDR3aa,CDR3nt
TRBD1,TRBJ2-2,TRBV11-2,CASRKTGATGELFF,TGTGCCAGCAGGAAGACAGGGGCCACCGGGGAGCTGTTTTTT
NA,TRBJ1-6,TRBV5-1,CASSPQEANSPLHF,TGCGCCAGCAGTCCACAGGAAGCCAATTCACCCCTCCACTTT
NA,TRBJ1-5,TRBV18,CASSPGTDTQHF,TGTGCCAGCTCACCTGGGACTGACACCCAGCATTTT
NA,TRBJ2-5,TRBV7-9,CASSLLQGFKETQYF,TGTGCCAGCAGCTTACTCCAGGGGTTCAAAGAGACCCAGTACTTC
NA,TRBJ2-3,TRBV5-1,CASAPWGAGRGTDTQYF,TGCGCCAGCGCCCCCTGGGGAGCCGGCCGAGGCACAGATACGCAGTATTTT
TRBD1,TRBJ1-5,TRBV29-1,CSAGDRGNQPQHF,TGCAGCGCAGGGGACAGGGGCAATCAGCCCCAGCATTTT
TRBD1,TRBJ1-5,TRBV19,CASSVRTGIHRAQHF,TGTGCCAGTAGTGTTCGGACAGGGATCCATAGGGCCCAGCATTTT
NA,TRBJ2-3,TRBV29-1,CSTNTDTQYF,TGCAGCACGAACACAGACACGCAGTATTTT
TRBD1,TRBJ1-2,TRBV28,CASTHGTANYGYTF,TGTGCCAGCACCCATGGGACAGCGAACTATGGCTACACCTTC
NA,TRBJ2-7,TRBV7-9,CASSPSGGTEQYF,TGTGCCAGCAGCCCCAGTGGAGGGACCGAGCAGTACTTC
NA,TRBJ2-1,TRBV7-9,CASSFAGGLSDNEQFF,TGTGCCAGCAGTTTCGCAGGGGGGCTGTCAGACAATGAGCAGTTCTTC
NA,TRBJ1-4,TRBV12-5,CASGLQGKLFF,TGTGCTAGTGGTTTACAGGGAAAACTGTTTTTT
TRBD2,TRBJ2-7,TRBV4-1,CASSRTSGSRYEQYF,TGCGCCAGCAGCCGGACTAGCGGGAGTAGGTACGAGCAGTACTTC
NA,TRBJ2-1,TRBV5-1,CASGAVTYNEQFF,TGCGCCAGCGGGGCGGTTACCTACAATGAGCAGTTCTTC
TRBD1,TRBJ2-3,TRBV5-1,CASSLGGRGNTDTQYF,TGCGCCAGCAGCTTGGGCGGCAGGGGGAACACAGATACGCAGTATTTT
TRBD2,TRBJ2-7,TRBV5-4,CASSLGTSVSSYEQYF,TGTGCCAGCAGCCTCGGGACTAGCGTAAGCTCCTACGAGCAGTACTTC
NA,TRBJ2-1,TRBV5-1,CASSLQGSYNEQFF,TGCGCCAGCAGCCTACAGGGTTCCTACAATGAGCAGTTCTTC
NA,TRBJ2-6,TRBV6-1,CASSRGANVLTF,TGTGCCAGCAGCCGGGGGGCCAACGTCCTGACTTTC
NA,TRBJ2-7,TRBV29-1,CSVGGYAYEQYF,TGCAGCGTTGGCGGTTACGCCTACGAGCAGTACTTC
NA,TRBJ1-2,TRBV18,CASSRTSRYGYTF,TGTGCCAGCTCACGGACTTCCCGCTATGGCTACACCTTC
NA,TRBJ2-2,TRBV4-2,CASSQLAGELFF,TGTGCCAGCAGCCAACTAGCCGGGGAGCTGTTTTTT
TRBD1,TRBJ1-5,TRBV4-1,CASSQDSDRGGQPQHF,TGCGCCAGCAGCCAAGATTCGGACAGGGGTGGGCAGCCCCAGCATTTT
TRBD1,TRBJ1-3,TRBV6-5,CASSWDRGNTIYF,TGTGCCAGCAGTTGGGACAGGGGAAACACCATATATTTT
NA,TRBJ2-1,TRBV6-1,CASAQGVNEQFF,TGTGCCAGCGCACAAGGGGTCAATGAGCAGTTCTTC
NA,TRBJ1-1,TRBV28,CASSLRPTGTEDFF,TGTGCCAGCAGTTTGCGTCCGACGGGGACTGAAGATTTCTTT